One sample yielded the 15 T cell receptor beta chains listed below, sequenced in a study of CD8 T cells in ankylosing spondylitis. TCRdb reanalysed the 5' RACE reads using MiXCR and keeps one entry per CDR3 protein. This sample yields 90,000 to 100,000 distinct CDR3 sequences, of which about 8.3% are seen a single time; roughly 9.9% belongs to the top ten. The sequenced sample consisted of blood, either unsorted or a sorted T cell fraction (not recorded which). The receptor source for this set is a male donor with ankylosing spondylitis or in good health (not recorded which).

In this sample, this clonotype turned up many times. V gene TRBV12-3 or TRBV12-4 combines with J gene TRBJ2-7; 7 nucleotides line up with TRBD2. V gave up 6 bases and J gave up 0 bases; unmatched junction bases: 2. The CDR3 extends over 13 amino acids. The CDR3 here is CASRAGYSYEQYF. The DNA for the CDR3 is TGTGCCAGCAGAGCGGGATACTCCTACGAGCAGTACTTC.

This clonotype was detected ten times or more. For the CDR3, the DNA is TGCGCCAGCAGCTTGGATGGACTAGCGGGAGTGTGGGGTAATGAGCAGTTCTTC. It is translated as CASSLDGLAGVWGNEQFF. J is TRBJ2-1 and V is TRBV5-1; 13 bases are shared with TRBD2. The CDR3 has 18 residues. Losses at the gene ends were 0 bases for V and 7 bases for J; bases not matched to a gene: 10. Germline-derived CDR1 and CDR2 are SGHRS and YFSETQ.

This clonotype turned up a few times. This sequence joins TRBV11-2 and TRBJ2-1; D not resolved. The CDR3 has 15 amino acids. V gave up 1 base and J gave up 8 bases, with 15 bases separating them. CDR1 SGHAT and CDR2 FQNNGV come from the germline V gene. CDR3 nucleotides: TGTGCCAGCAGCTTAGTAATCCCCAGCAGCGATGAGCAGTTCTTC. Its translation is CASSLVIPSSDEQFF.

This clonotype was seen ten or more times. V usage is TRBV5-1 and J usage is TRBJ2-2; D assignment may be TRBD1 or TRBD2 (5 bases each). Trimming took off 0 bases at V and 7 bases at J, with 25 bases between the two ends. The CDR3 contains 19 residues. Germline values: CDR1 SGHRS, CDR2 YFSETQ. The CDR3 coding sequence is TGCGCCAGCAGCTTGGAGGGACCGGCGGGTACTAGTGCTTTCGGGGAGCTGTTTTTT. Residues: CASSLEGPAGTSAFGELFF.

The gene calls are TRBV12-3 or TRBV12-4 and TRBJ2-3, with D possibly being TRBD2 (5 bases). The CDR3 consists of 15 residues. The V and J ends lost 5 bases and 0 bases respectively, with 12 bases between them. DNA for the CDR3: TGTGCCAGCAGTGAGGGCCCCGCTAGCACAGATACGCAGTATTTT. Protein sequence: CASSEGPASTDTQYF.

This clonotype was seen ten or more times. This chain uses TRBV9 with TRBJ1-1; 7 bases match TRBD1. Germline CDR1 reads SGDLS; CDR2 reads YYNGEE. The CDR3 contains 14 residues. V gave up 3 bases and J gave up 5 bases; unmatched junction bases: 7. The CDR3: CASSATGVRTEAFF. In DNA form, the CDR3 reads TGTGCCAGCAGCGCCACAGGGGTGAGGACTGAAGCTTTCTTT.

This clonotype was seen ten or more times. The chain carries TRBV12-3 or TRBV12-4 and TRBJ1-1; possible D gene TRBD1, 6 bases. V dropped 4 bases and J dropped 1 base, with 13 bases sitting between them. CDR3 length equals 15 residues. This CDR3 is CASSYLTGKNTEAFF. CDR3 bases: TGTGCCAGCAGTTATCTAACAGGGAAGAACACTGAAGCTTTCTTT.

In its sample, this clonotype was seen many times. CDR3 nucleotide sequence: TGTGCCAGCAGTTTAAAGTTCGCCGGGGAGCTGTTTTTT. Amino acids: CASSLKFAGELFF. The V and J genes are TRBV6-5 and TRBJ2-2; D not certain. Per the germline V gene, CDR1 is MNHEY and CDR2 is SVGAGI. The CDR3 length is 13 residues. Trimming stripped 4 bases from V and 6 bases from J, with 9 bases between.

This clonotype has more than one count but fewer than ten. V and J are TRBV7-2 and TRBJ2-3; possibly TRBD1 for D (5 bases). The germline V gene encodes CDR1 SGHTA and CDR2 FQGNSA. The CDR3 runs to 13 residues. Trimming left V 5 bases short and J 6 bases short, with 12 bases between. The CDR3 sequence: CASSIRVLDTQYF. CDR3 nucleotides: TGTGCCAGCAGCATCAGGGTCCTGGATACGCAGTATTTT.

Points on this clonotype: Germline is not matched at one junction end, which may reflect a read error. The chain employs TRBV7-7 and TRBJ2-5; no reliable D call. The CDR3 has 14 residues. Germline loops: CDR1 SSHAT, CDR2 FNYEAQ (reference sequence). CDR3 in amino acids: CASSPQVVGETQYF. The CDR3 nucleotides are TGTGCTAGCAGCCCTCAAGTTGTGGGGGAGACCCAGTACTTC.

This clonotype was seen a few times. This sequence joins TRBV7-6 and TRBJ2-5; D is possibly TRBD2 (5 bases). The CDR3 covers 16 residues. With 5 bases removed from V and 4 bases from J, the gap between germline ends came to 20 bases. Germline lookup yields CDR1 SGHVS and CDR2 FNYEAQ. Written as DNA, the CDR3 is TGTGCCAGCAGCCCCGGGGTTTTTCAATTCGGAGAGACCCAGTACTTC. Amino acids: CASSPGVFQFGETQYF.

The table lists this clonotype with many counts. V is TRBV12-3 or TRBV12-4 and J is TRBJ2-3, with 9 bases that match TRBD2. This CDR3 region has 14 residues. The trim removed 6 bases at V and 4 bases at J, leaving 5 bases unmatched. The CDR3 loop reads CASRSSGSADTQYF. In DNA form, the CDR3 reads TGTGCCAGCAGAAGTAGCGGGAGTGCAGATACGCAGTATTTT.

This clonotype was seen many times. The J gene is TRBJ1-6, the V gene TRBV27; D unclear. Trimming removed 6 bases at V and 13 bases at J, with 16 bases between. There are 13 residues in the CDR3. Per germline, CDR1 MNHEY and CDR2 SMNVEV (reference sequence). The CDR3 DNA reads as TGTGCCAGCAGCTTCTCCCCCGAATGGCCCCTCCACTTT. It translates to CASSFSPEWPLHF.

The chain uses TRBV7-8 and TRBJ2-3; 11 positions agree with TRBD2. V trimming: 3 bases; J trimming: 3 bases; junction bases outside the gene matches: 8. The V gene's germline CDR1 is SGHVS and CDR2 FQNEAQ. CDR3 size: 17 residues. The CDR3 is CASSFFITSGGTDTQYF. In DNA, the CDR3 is TGTGCCAGCAGCTTTTTTATTACTAGCGGGGGTACAGATACGCAGTATTTT.

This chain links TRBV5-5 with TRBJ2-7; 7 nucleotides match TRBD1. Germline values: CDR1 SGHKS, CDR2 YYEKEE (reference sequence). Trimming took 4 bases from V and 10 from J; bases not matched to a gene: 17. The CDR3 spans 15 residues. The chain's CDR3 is CASSLGQRLSNAQYF. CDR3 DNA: TGTGCCAGCAGCCTGGGACAGCGACTCTCCAACGCACAGTACTTC.